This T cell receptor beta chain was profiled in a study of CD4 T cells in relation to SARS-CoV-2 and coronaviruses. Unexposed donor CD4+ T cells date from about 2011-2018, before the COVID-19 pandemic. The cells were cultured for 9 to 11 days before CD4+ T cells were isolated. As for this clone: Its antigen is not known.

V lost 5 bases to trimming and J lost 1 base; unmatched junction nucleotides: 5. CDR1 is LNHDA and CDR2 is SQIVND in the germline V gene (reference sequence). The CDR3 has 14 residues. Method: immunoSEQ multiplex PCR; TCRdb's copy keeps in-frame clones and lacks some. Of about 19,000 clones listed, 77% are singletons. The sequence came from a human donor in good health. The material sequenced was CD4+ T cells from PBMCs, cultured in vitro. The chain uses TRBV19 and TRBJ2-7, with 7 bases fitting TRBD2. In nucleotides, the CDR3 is TGTGCCAGTAGTTATAGCGGGCAATCCTACGAGCAGTACTTC. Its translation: CASSYSGQSYEQYF.